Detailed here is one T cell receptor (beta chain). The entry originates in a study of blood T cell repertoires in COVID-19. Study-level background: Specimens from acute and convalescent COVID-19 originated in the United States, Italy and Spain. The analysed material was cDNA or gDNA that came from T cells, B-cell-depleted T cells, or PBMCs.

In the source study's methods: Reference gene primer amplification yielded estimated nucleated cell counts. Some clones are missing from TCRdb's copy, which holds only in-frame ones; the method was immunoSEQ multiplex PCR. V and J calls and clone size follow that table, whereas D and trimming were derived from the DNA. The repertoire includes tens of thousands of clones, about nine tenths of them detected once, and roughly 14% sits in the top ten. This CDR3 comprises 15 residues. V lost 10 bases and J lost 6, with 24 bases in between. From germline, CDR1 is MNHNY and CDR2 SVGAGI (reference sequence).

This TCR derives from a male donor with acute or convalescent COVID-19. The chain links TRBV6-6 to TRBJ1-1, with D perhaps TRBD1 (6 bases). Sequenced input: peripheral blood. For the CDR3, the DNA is TGTGCCACCCACGACACGGCGGGGGCTACGGCTGAAGCTTTCTTT. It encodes CATHDTAGATAEAFF.